This TCR beta chain was captured in a study of cytomegalovirus exposure and HLA in healthy donors. Study in general: The roughly 700 first-cohort repertoires shared a platform with the 110 or so validation repertoires, as reported in a later analysis. Study results and limitations: Cytomegalovirus-associated TCR beta chains were listed, numbering 164. Subsequent analysis found a tendency for first-cohort TCR clusters to co-occur within the 120 or so validation repertoires.

For this clone: Its antigen remains unknown.

The germline V gene encodes CDR1 SGHRS and CDR2 YFSETQ. The CDR3 contains 15 residues. Trimming shortened V by 6 bases and J by 1 base, and 16 bases separated the two germline ends. Clones were sequenced by immunoSEQ multiplex PCR, and TCRdb holds only the in-frame ones, with some missing. The table has about 180,000 clones, around 85% seen once. This TCR was recovered from a young man in good health and CMV-seropositive. The sequenced sample was PBMCs. The chain couples TRBV5-1 to TRBJ1-1; no clear D gene. The CDR3: CASTPRGRTNTEAFF. The CDR3 DNA follows: TGCGCCAGCACCCCCCGCGGGCGGACGAACACTGAAGCTTTCTTT.